This T cell receptor beta chain comes out of a study of shared clonotypes between healthy human individuals. General study points: Among four donors, around 5% of naive CD4 clonotypes were found in common.

Method: immunoSEQ multiplex PCR; TCRdb's copy keeps in-frame clones and lacks some. The sample holds 1.5 million to 2.5 million clones, about 95% seen once. As for this clone: Its antigen is as yet unknown.

Positively selected for CCR7, the CD45RO-negative cells used as naive CD8 cells excluded terminally differentiated effector memory CD45RA+ cells. All donors qualified as healthy HIV-negative adults and had experienced no recent acute infections or vaccinations. The sequence was obtained from a man aged 18-30 years in good health. The sample consisted of naive CD8+ T cells sorted from blood.

The CDR3 DNA is TGTGCCAGGGAGGGACAAGGTCCCGGGGAGCTGTTTTTT. Translating gives CAREGQGPGELFF. The chain joins TRBV7-9 to TRBJ2-2; perhaps D is TRBD1 or TRBD2 (6 bases each). The CDR3 sequence is 13 residues long. CDR1 SEHNR and CDR2 FQNEAQ come from the germline V gene (reference sequence). The V end was cut by 9 bases, the J end by 6 bases, with 14 bases between. The full variable domain, rest sourced from reference TRBV7-9 and TRBJ2-2, is DTGVSQNPRHKITKRGQNVTFRCDPISEHNRLYWYRQTLGQGPEFLTYFQNEAQLEKSRLLSDRFSAERPKGSFSTLEIQRTEQGDSAMYLCAREGQGPGELFFGEGSRLTVL.